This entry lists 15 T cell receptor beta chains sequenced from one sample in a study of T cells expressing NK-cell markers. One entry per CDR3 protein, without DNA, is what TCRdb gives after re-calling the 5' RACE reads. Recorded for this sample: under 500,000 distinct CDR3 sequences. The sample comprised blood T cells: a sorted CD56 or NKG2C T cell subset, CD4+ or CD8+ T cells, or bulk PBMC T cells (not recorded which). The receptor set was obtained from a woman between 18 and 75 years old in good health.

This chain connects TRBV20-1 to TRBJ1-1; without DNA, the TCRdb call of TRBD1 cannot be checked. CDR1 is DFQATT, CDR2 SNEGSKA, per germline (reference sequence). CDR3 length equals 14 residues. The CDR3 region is CSARDLAGGTEAFF.

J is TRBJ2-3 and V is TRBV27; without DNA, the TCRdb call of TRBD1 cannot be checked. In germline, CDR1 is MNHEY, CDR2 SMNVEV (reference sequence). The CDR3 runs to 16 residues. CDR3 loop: CASSLSWDWGSDTQYF.

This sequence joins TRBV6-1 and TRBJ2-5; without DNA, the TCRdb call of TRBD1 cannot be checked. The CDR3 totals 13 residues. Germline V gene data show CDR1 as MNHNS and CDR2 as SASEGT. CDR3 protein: CASSRGEQETQYF.

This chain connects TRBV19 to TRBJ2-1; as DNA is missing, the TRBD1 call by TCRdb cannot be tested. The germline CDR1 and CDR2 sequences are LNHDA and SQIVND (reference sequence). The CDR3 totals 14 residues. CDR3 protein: CASSWGSRINEQFF.

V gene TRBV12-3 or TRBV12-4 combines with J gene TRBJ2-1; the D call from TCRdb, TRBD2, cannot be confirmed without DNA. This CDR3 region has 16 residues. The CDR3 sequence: CASSPLRVGVGNEQFF.

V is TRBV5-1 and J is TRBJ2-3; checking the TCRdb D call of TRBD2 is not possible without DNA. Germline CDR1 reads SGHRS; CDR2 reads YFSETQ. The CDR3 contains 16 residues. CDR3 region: CASSLGHAGGRDTQYF.

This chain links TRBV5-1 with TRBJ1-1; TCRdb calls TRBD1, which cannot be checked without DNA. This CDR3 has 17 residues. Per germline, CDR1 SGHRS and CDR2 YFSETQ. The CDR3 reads CASSLTGTGTLNTEAFF.

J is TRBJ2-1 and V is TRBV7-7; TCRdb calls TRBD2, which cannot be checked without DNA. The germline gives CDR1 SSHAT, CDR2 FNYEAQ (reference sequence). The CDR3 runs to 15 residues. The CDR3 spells CASSIGGTSGNEQFF.

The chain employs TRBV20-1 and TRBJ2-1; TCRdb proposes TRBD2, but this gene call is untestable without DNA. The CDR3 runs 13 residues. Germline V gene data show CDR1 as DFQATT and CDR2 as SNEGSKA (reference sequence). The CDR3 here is CSARRVLGNEQFF.

The CDR3: CASSLTDTNYGYTF. The chain links TRBV7-6 to TRBJ1-2. CDR1 is SGHVS and CDR2 is FNYEAQ in the germline V gene. The CDR3 runs to 14 residues.

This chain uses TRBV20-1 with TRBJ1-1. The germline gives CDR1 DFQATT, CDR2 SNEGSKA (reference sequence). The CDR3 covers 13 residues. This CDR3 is CSAHPPYGTEAFF.

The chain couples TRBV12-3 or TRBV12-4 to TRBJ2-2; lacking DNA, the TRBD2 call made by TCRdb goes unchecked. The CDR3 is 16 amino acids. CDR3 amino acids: CASGGGKSGRHGELFF.

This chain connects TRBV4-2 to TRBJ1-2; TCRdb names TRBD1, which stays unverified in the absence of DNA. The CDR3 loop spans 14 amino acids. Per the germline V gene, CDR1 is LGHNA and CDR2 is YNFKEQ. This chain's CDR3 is CASSQERRSYGYTF.

CDR3 region: CASSPGSWELFF. V usage is TRBV11-2 and J usage is TRBJ1-4; the D call from TCRdb, TRBD1, cannot be confirmed without DNA. Germline V gene sequence: CDR1 SGHAT, CDR2 FQNNGV. The CDR3 consists of 12 residues. Supplemented by reference TRBV11-2 and TRBJ1-4, the full variable domain reads EAGVAQSPRYKIIEKRQSVAFWCNPISGHATLYWYQQILGQGPKLLIQFQNNGVVDDSQLPKDRFSAERLKGVDSTLKIQPAKLEDSAVYLCASSPGSWELFFGSGTQLSVL.

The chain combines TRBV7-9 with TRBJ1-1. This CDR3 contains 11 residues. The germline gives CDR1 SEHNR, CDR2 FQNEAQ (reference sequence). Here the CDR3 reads CASGRSTEAFF.